This TCR beta chain was sequenced in a study of cytomegalovirus exposure and HLA in healthy donors (dated by TCRdb to 2016 to 2017). Regarding the study in general: An earlier analysis of some 620 of the donors reported roughly 300 Gb of sequence data and 117 million unique TCR beta sequences obtained from about 179 million T cells. Roughly 300 gigabases of sequencing data and 80 million or so unique TCR sequences were included in an early release covering around 650 HLA-typed donors. Rather than drawing on any new phenotypic data, the later analysis identified candidate immune exposures from TCR beta sequences and the way those sequences occurred across donors. Among the roughly 400 genotyped donors, 75% to 90% belonged to the genetic ancestry cluster associated with self-reported Caucasian donors. Besides the first cohort of 550 to 750 subjects, a separate validation cohort made up of roughly 120 different subjects was used. A later genetic analysis took genome-wide SNP genotypes for 398 of the 666 donors and used that subset as a discovery cohort. An earlier analysis of 587 of the donors used high-throughput TCR beta sequencing to judge whether each TCR beta V gene segment behaved as functional or pseudogenic. The study combined high-throughput TCR immunosequencing, statistical association of individual TCRs with disease status, and machine learning to predict cytomegalovirus infection status. A later analysis re-analyzed previously published TCR beta repertoires from 550 to 700 donors and added high-resolution HLA genotyping to study TCR occurrence patterns. Four or five DR-DQ haplotypes were handled as single units for association and clustering because linkage in the cohort was strong. The study used immunosequencing to profile the T cell repertoires of 600 to 850 subjects and linked those repertoires to cytomegalovirus serostatus. On average, 235,054 unique TCR beta nucleotide sequences were sequenced per donor among a few hundred genotyped donors of the cohort, with 15% to 20% of those sequences being non-productive. Typing coverage varied by locus: roughly 620-640 donors for A, B, C, DRB1 and DQB1; approximately 520 for DQA1; approximately 570 for DPA1; approximately 470 for DPB1. Both class I and class II loci were covered by HLA typing, at four-digit resolution. The aim of the study was to test whether cataloging public T cell receptors could identify signatures of past pathogen exposure. Donor age, sex, ethnicity and CMV serostatus were compiled alongside the repertoire data. Every discovery cohort repertoire had been produced on one sequencing platform.

Study-level results and caveats: Presence/absence analyses assumed roughly uniform sequencing depth across donors, an assumption that may not hold. A cluster of highly shared sequence variants was judged likely to represent a technical artifact of the sequencing pipeline. While some public TCRs were present in many individuals, most TCR sequences turned up only very rarely across donors. Over 15 rarely observed V segments, including chromosome 9 orphons, were excluded from the earlier analysis of some 590 of the donors because counts were too low. According to a later analysis, most CMV-associated TCR beta chains appeared to be HLA-restricted, and the HLA associations seemed to be driven largely by CMV exposure. In vitro tests confirmed that three of the cytomegalovirus-associated TCR beta chains recognize cytomegalovirus antigens. A later genetic analysis reported fewer N-insertions in productive TCRs among donors in an Asian-associated ancestry cluster than the approximately 670-donor mean. A later analysis found that TCR association rates varied across HLA loci, with DRB1 alleles showing the most associated TCRs and HLA-C alleles the fewest. Some IMGT-functional V segments, including TRBV6-2 and TRBV6-3, could not be told apart with the 87-base-pair reads, so those segments were excluded. A later genetic analysis associated a missense DCLRE1C variant with V-gene and J-gene trimming of TCR beta chains, and an independent cohort replicated the association. Several of the top co-occurrence clusters appeared to be linked to parvovirus B19, influenza, CMV and Epstein-Barr virus, according to a later analysis. The only immune exposure information available for the cohort was CMV serostatus. It was suggested by the authors that the approach could potentially be generalized to other disease states and immunological phenotypes. A further reported finding was that TCR beta sequences accurately predicted the HLA-A and HLA-B alleles for most subjects in the first cohort. Correlated functional status among segregating V segments might be attributable to linkage disequilibrium, but an unknown experimental factor could not be ruled out. In an earlier analysis of under 600 of the donors, most TCR beta V segments were observed in productive rearrangements about 90% or about 30% of the time, broadly matching IMGT annotations. When HLA alleles, especially DR and DQ, strongly co-occurred, attributing TCR associations to individual alleles was difficult. The study gave a list of 150 to 200 TCR beta chains associated with cytomegalovirus. Because some donors lacked HLA typing at each locus, the association tests relied only on the typed subset. Specific HLA alleles were associated with over 15,000 TCR beta sequences at a false discovery rate of 0.05 in a later analysis. The classifier was reported to diagnose cytomegalovirus status with high specificity and sensitivity in both the original and validation cohorts. In a later analysis, HLA-associated TCR beta chains were found to be more clonally expanded and to have lower generation probabilities than equally common non-associated chains. Only TCR beta chains were sequenced in this cohort, and the absence of alpha or paired-chain data limited detectable features.

The library was made by the immunoSEQ multiplex PCR assay. A mixture of 60 forward primers for TCR Vbeta segments and 13 reverse primers for TCR Jbeta segments was used in the multiplex PCR. The CDR3 region of rearranged TCR beta genes was amplified from genomic DNA by a multiplex PCR assay. Amplified TCR beta libraries were sequenced as 87-base-pair reads on the Illumina HiSeq System. On the authors' methods: A later analysis counted about 82 million unique TCR beta chains across the 670 or so repertoires, and around 12 million of these chains were shared by at least two donors. To remove PCR and sequencing errors, raw reads were error-corrected and collapsed into unique sequences using a nearest-neighbor algorithm that merged closely related sequences. To assign V, D and J gene segments, CDR3 sequences were aligned to IMGT reference sequences. Each retained sequence needed at least a six-nucleotide match to both a V gene segment and a J gene segment. Rearrangements were called productive when the CDR3 lacked stop codons and stayed in frame with V and J; all others were non-productive. CDR3 was defined by IMGT convention, running from the second conserved V-encoded cysteine to the conserved J-encoded phenylalanine. In an earlier analysis of more than 550 of the donors, sequences lacking an unambiguous match to a single V gene segment were excluded. An earlier analysis of 587 of the donors classified V segments as functional when productive rearrangements were above 56.7% and as segregating when the standard deviation between donors was above 5%. A statistical classification framework was developed to diagnose cytomegalovirus status using the catalog of TCR beta chain sequences. V and J gene assignment, in a later analysis, came from comparing TCR nucleotide sequences with IMGT/GENE-DB human TR gene sequences. Using the TCRdist pipeline, a later analysis assigned CDR3 sequences along with most-parsimonious VDJ recombination scenarios. In a later analysis, each TCR beta chain was defined by its CDR3 amino acid sequence together with its V-gene family, and reads without a unique V-gene family were excluded. In a later analysis, fewer than 650 highly shared, low-generation-probability nucleotide sequences were removed to address suspected cross-contamination and a sequencing artifact. In a later analysis, a clonal expansion index for each public chain was calculated from normalized within-repertoire ranks of inferred template counts. A later analysis computed generation probabilities with a VDJ recombination model fitted to out-of-frame rearrangements, and checked the results against IGoR. In a later analysis, hypergeometric tests were used to score TCR-TCR, TCR-HLA and TCR-CMV co-occurrence, with a repertoire-size bias correction applied to TCR pairs. To estimate false discovery rates, a later analysis permuted the HLA or CMV assignments 20 times. In a later analysis, co-occurring TCRs were grouped using DBSCAN, and TCRdist sequence similarity was added for clustering within HLA-allele-positive subsets. For co-occurrence clustering, repertoires with fewer than 30,000 or more than 120,000 public chains were excluded, along with five or six repertoires with anomalous nucleotide sharing. Entries here come from immuneACCESS through TCRdb and include only in-frame sequences with V and J called. Some clones fail to appear in such tables; in the studies checked, an unresolved V gene covers under half of the shortfall, and the cause of the remainder is unknown. For V, J and clone size, that table is used; D and trimming come from the DNA. This sample holds tens of thousands of clones; 70% to 80% were observed only once. Around 3.3% of the sample rests with the top ten.

Including the terminal cysteine and phenylalanine, the CDR3 comprises 16 residues. Of all the DNA, just the CDR3 is kept, 48 bases in frame from base 1. CDR1 and CDR2 (SGHRS, YFSETQ) derive from the germline V gene. Trimming leaves V shorter by 4 bases and J shorter by 7 bases, with the junction holding 12 bases beyond the gene matches. In total, roughly 710 healthy bone marrow donors made up the cohort. At the time of sampling, all cohort members were nominally healthy, though unrecorded immune exposures were likely present. The donor was CMV seronegative and was included in the group of several hundred seronegative cohort members. A peripheral blood sample was provided by each donor, and peripheral blood mononuclear cells were used for TCR beta sequencing. The Qiagen DNeasy Blood Extraction Kit was used to extract genomic DNA from the blood cell samples. About this clone itself: The antigen it binds to is not known. The sample holds no much larger clone one base away, and base qualities are not on file.

The sequence is built from TRBV5-1 and TRBJ2-2; the junction holds 8 bases that match TRBD1. The TCR sequence derives from a man aged 18-30 years in good health and CMV-seronegative. Material: PBMCs. The CDR3 sequence is CASSASGQGTVGELFF. The base sequence is TGCGCCAGCAGCGCGTCAGGACAGGGTACGGTCGGGGAGCTGTTTTTT.